These 32 T cell receptor beta chains share one sample of origin, sequenced in a study of cytomegalovirus exposure and HLA in healthy donors. PCR involved 60 Vbeta and 13 Jbeta primers. Profiling relied on immunoSEQ multiplex PCR, and the TCRdb table lists in-frame clones only, not all of them. The sample carries some 100,000 clones, more than 60% recorded once. Sequenced: PBMCs. Source of these receptors: a woman under 30 in good health and CMV-seropositive.

This clone was counted only a few times. The chain joins TRBV4-3 to TRBJ2-5; 9 nucleotides agree with TRBD2. The CDR3 runs to 19 residues. J was trimmed by 5 bases and V by 0 bases; bases with no gene match: 16. CDR1 is LGHNA, CDR2 YSLEER, per germline. CDR3 nucleotide sequence: TGCGCCAGCAGCCAAGATATCTCGGGCGGCGGGAGGGCCGGGGAGACCCAGTACTTC. Protein product: CASSQDISGGGRAGETQYF.

This chain links TRBV6-5 with TRBJ1-2, with D hard to call. The germline V gene encodes CDR1 MNHEY and CDR2 SVGAGI. This CDR3 has 13 residues. V was pared by 0 bases and J by 6 bases, with 8 bases between. DNA of the CDR3: TGTGCCAGCAGTTACTCGCAGGTCCATGGCTACACCTTC. This encodes CASSYSQVHGYTF.

This chain uses TRBV28 with TRBJ2-7; D ambiguous. The CDR3 covers 13 residues. V dropped 2 bases and J dropped 4 bases, with 9 bases sitting between them. The V gene's germline CDR1 is MDHEN and CDR2 SYDVKM. CDR3 sequence (DNA): TGTGCCAGCAGTTTACAGACAATGTACGAGCAGTACTTC. Translating it yields CASSLQTMYEQYF.

The J gene is TRBJ2-1, the V gene TRBV30; TRBD2 aligns across 14 bases. Trimming took 3 bases from V and 12 from J; bases not matched to a gene: 7. CDR3 length equals 14 residues. The germline CDR1 and CDR2 sequences are GTSNPN and SVGIG (reference sequence). Here the CDR3 DNA reads TGTGCCTGGAGGACTAGCGGGAGGGCCAGGGGGCAGTTCTTC. It is translated as CAWRTSGRARGQFF.

The chain links TRBV9 to TRBJ2-3; a weak D match, TRBD1 (5 bases). CDR3 length: 14 amino acids. With 5 bases removed from V and 7 bases from J, the gap between germline ends came to 17 bases. CDR1 is SGDLS, CDR2 YYNGEE, per germline. The CDR3 loop reads CASSPYSDTYTQYF. As DNA, the CDR3 is TGTGCCAGCAGTCCATACTCGGACACCTATACGCAGTATTTT.

The genes are TRBV27 and TRBJ1-2; possible D gene TRBD1, 6 bases. Germline V gene sequence: CDR1 MNHEY, CDR2 SMNVEV (reference sequence). Trimming took 5 bases from V and 4 from J, leaving 14 bases between them. CDR3 size: 14 residues. CDR3 bases: TGTGCCAGCAGTGACACAGGGCCTATCTATGGCTACACCTTC. Encoded protein: CASSDTGPIYGYTF.

V gene TRBV5-1 combines with J gene TRBJ2-3; 10 bases match TRBD1. The CDR3 is made up of 14 amino acids. The germline gives CDR1 SGHRS, CDR2 YFSETQ. V dropped 3 bases and J dropped 4; count of bases not matched to a gene: 2. This chain's CDR3 is CASSSGQGADTQYF. For the CDR3, the DNA is TGCGCCAGCAGCTCAGGACAGGGGGCAGATACGCAGTATTTT.

V gene TRBV30 combines with J gene TRBJ2-7; a possible D gene is TRBD2 (5 bases). Deletions cut 0 bases from V and 2 bases from J, with 11 bases between. The CDR3 length is 14 residues. Germline V gives CDR1 GTSNPN, CDR2 SVGIG (reference sequence). The CDR3 nucleotides are TGTGCCTGGAGTGTAAAAGGACTTCCCTACGAGCAGTACTTC. It yields the protein CAWSVKGLPYEQYF.

This chain links TRBV5-8 with TRBJ1-5; no firm D call. Trimming stripped 4 bases from V and 5 bases from J, with 7 bases between. The length of the CDR3 is 12 residues. Germline lookup yields CDR1 SGHTS and CDR2 YDEGEE. The CDR3 bases are TGTGCCAGCAGCCTGGACTATCAGCCCCAGCATTTT. Its protein is CASSLDYQPQHF. Using reference TRBV5-8 and TRBJ1-5 for the parts outside the CDR3, the full variable domain is EAGVTQSPTHLIKTRGQQATLRCSPISGHTSVYWYQQALGLGLQFLLWYDEGEERNRGNFPPRFSGRQFPNYSSELNVNALELEDSALYLCASSLDYQPQHFGDGTRLSIL.

The chain recombines TRBV7-9 with TRBJ2-1; 9 bases are a match to TRBD2. CDR1 SEHNR and CDR2 FQNEAQ come from the germline V gene (reference sequence). CDR3 length: 12 amino acids. The J segment lost 15 bases and the V segment lost 8 bases, leaving 11 bases of the junction unmatched. CDR3: CASAEGGLAPFF. In DNA form, the CDR3 reads TGTGCCAGCGCCGAGGGGGGACTAGCACCGTTCTTC. The variable domain in full, with the rest retrieved from reference TRBV7-9 and TRBJ2-1, is DTGVSQNPRHKITKRGQNVTFRCDPISEHNRLYWYRQTLGQGPEFLTYFQNEAQLEKSRLLSDRFSAERPKGSFSTLEIQRTEQGDSAMYLCASAEGGLAPFFGPGTRLTVL.

This clone was counted a few times. This chain's CDR3 is CAMKSGTQNTEAFF. The CDR3 DNA sequence: TGTGCCATGAAGTCCGGGACACAAAACACTGAAGCTTTCTTT. This chain joins TRBV10-3 and TRBJ1-1, with D possibly TRBD1 on 6 matching bases. The germline V gene has CDR1 ENHRY and CDR2 SYGVKD. The CDR3 consists of 14 residues. V was trimmed by 9 bases and J by 2 bases, leaving 16 bases between them.

This chain links TRBV27 with TRBJ2-7, with D possibly being TRBD2 (5 bases). Germline V gives CDR1 MNHEY, CDR2 SMNVEV (reference sequence). V lost 5 bases and J lost 5, with 16 bases in between. The CDR3 loop spans 14 amino acids. CDR3 coding DNA: TGTGCCAGCAGTCCCGTCCCTAGCCGTGACGAGCAGTACTTC. This gives the protein CASSPVPSRDEQYF.

This clone was counted a single time. This chain uses TRBV4-1 with TRBJ1-2, with 8 bases identical to TRBD1. After removal of 4 bases from V and 1 base from J, the junction contained 5 bases not matched to a gene. This CDR3 has 15 residues. Germline assignment: CDR1 MGHRA and CDR2 YSYEKL. In DNA, the CDR3 is TGCGCCAGCAGCCTCGCGGGACAGGTTAACTATGGCTACACCTTC. Residues: CASSLAGQVNYGYTF.

The chain joins TRBV9 to TRBJ1-2; D not resolved. CDR3 length equals 14 residues. The germline V gene has CDR1 SGDLS and CDR2 YYNGEE. The germline V and J ends were trimmed by 1 base and 4 bases, with 11 bases remaining between them. This CDR3 reads CASSVSNSIYGYTF. In DNA, the CDR3 is TGTGCCAGCAGCGTATCTAATAGTATCTATGGCTACACCTTC.

This clone was counted once. The rearrangement links TRBV18 to TRBJ1-1; 7 bases fit TRBD1. Germline V CDR1 and CDR2: KGHSH, LQKENI. The CDR3 contains 16 residues. V trimming: 3 bases; J trimming: 10 bases; junction bases outside the gene matches: 17. DNA for the CDR3: TGTGCCAGCTCACCCTCGGTCGGGTCAGGGGGTCGGCGAGCTTTCTTT. Protein: CASSPSVGSGGRRAFF. Variable domain in full (rest from reference TRBV18 and TRBJ1-1): NAGVMQNPRHLVRRRGQEARLRCSPMKGHSHVYWYRQLPEEGLKFMVYLQKENIIDESGMPKERFSAEFPKEGPSILRIQQVVRGDSAAYFCASSPSVGSGGRRAFFGQGTRLTVV.

The CDR3 sequence is CASTPDTLGELFF. The CDR3 DNA follows: TGCGCCAGCACTCCAGACACCCTTGGGGAGCTGTTTTTT. J is TRBJ2-2 and V is TRBV5-1, with no clear D. The CDR3 length is 13 residues. Per germline, CDR1 SGHRS and CDR2 YFSETQ. Deletions cut 6 bases from V and 8 bases from J, with 14 bases between.

The rearrangement joins TRBV9 to TRBJ2-3; 14 positions agree with TRBD2. CDR3 length: 18 amino acids. The junction had 7 bases not matched to a gene; V was cut back by 4 bases and J by 0 bases. CDR1 SGDLS and CDR2 YYNGEE come from the germline V gene. The CDR3 DNA sequence: TGTGCCAGCAGCCAGGGACTAGCGGGAGAACTTAGCACAGATACGCAGTATTTT. Protein product: CASSQGLAGELSTDTQYF.

The chain links TRBV30 to TRBJ1-4; 7 nucleotides match TRBD1. This CDR3 has 14 residues. Germline V lookup: CDR1 GTSNPN, CDR2 SVGIG (reference sequence). V lost 0 bases and J lost 7; bases outside the gene matches: 5. The CDR3 sequence is CAWSVRRGREKLFF. The DNA for the CDR3 is TGTGCCTGGAGTGTACGTAGGGGGCGTGAAAAACTGTTTTTT.

The chain has TRBV6-1 and TRBJ2-7, with a possible D match to TRBD2 (6 bases). The V end was cut by 4 bases, the J end by 2 bases, with 15 bases between. CDR1 is MNHNS, CDR2 SASEGT, per germline. The CDR3 is made up of 15 amino acids. In nucleotides, the CDR3 is TGTGCCAGCAGTGGTCGAGATAGCGGAACCTACGAGCAGTACTTC. It translates to CASSGRDSGTYEQYF.

CDR3 DNA: TGTGCCAGCAGCCGGACAGGGGGAACTGGCTACACCTTC. It is translated as CASSRTGGTGYTF. J is TRBJ1-2 and V is TRBV7-2; TRBD1 agrees at 10 bases. There are 13 residues in the CDR3. V dropped 5 bases and J dropped 7; count of bases not matched to a gene: 4. Looked up from germline, CDR1 is SGHTA and CDR2 is FQGNSA.

V gene TRBV6-1 combines with J gene TRBJ2-4, with 7 bases lining up with TRBD1. Trimming removed 7 bases from V and 8 bases from J; junction bases left unmatched: 11. The CDR3 has 14 amino acids. Looked up from germline, CDR1 is MNHNS and CDR2 is SASEGT. CDR3 nucleotides: TGTGCCAGCAACCGGCTGGAGACAGGGCACATTCAGTACTTC. Amino acid sequence: CASNRLETGHIQYF.

The rearrangement links TRBV4-3 to TRBJ2-3; D perhaps matches TRBD2 (5 bases). Per germline, CDR1 LGHNA and CDR2 YSLEER. Trimming stripped 1 base from V and 6 bases from J, with 14 bases between. The CDR3 sequence is 15 residues long. The CDR3 DNA reads as TGCGCCAGCAGCCAAGCCGCCGACTGGAGGGATACGCAGTATTTT. Its translation is CASSQAADWRDTQYF.

This chain joins TRBV12-2 and TRBJ1-5; TRBD1 was called by the table and not checked on the DNA. TRBV12-2 is tagged as a pseudogene. The CDR3 has 19 residues. CDR3 coding DNA: TGTGCAAGTCGCTGGACAGGGCACGGGACTATGGACAGCAATCAGCCCCAGCATTTT. Its translation is CASRWTGHGTMDSNQPQHF.

The gene calls are TRBV6-1 and TRBJ1-5; no clear D. The germline V and J ends were trimmed by 6 bases and 4 bases, with 16 bases remaining between them. Germline lookup yields CDR1 MNHNS and CDR2 SASEGT. The CDR3 consists of 15 residues. Written as DNA, the CDR3 is TGTGCCAGCAGGGAGACGATGTTATTAAATCAGCCCCAGCATTTT. Its protein is CASRETMLLNQPQHF.

This clone was counted only a few times. The J gene is TRBJ1-1, the V gene TRBV29-1; weak D call: TRBD1 (5 bases). V was cut by 7 bases and J by 5 bases, with 14 bases left in between. The CDR3 contains 12 residues. Germline CDR1 SQVTM, CDR2 ANQGSEA. As DNA, the CDR3 is TGCAGCGGGGTGGGGAGGGGAACTGAAGCTTTCTTT. This translates into CSGVGRGTEAFF.

V gene TRBV4-2 combines with J gene TRBJ2-1; TRBD1 might be the D (5 bases). CDR3 length: 13 amino acids. The germline CDR1 and CDR2 sequences are LGHNA and YNFKEQ. V dropped 10 bases and J dropped 4 bases, with 14 bases sitting between them. The CDR3: CATQGPGYNEQFF. Here the CDR3 DNA reads TGTGCCACCCAGGGTCCAGGGTACAATGAGCAGTTCTTC.

V and J are TRBV10-3 and TRBJ1-5; possible D gene TRBD1, 5 bases. Looked up from germline, CDR1 is ENHRY and CDR2 is SYGVKD. Trimming took 7 bases from V and 6 from J, leaving 22 bases between them. The CDR3 has 16 amino acids. The CDR3 protein is CAINALGPGGGQPQHF. The CDR3 nucleotides are TGTGCCATCAACGCGCTTGGCCCGGGGGGTGGTCAGCCCCAGCATTTT.

The J gene is TRBJ2-1, the V gene TRBV5-1; a possible D gene is TRBD2 (6 bases). The germline CDR1 and CDR2 sequences are SGHRS and YFSETQ. CDR3 length: 15 residues. Trimming cost V 3 bases and J 6 bases, with 16 bases left between them. The CDR3 DNA reads as TGCGCCAGCAGCTATTCCCCCGGCGGGGTCAATGAGCAGTTCTTC. Its protein product is CASSYSPGGVNEQFF. The full variable domain, rest sourced from reference TRBV5-1 and TRBJ2-1, is KAGVTQTPRYLIKTRGQQVTLSCSPISGHRSVSWYQQTPGQGLQFLFEYFSETQRNKGNFPGRFSGRQFSNSRSEMNVSTLELGDSALYLCASSYSPGGVNEQFFGPGTRLTVL.

The table lists this clone with a count of one. The J gene is TRBJ2-7, the V gene TRBV5-6, with D possibly TRBD2 on 6 matching bases. From germline, CDR1 is SGHDT and CDR2 YYEEEE. The CDR3 runs 13 residues. The V end was cut by 6 bases, the J end by 3 bases, with 13 bases between. The CDR3 protein is CASTTGLHYEQYF. In DNA form, the CDR3 reads TGTGCCAGCACCACGGGACTCCACTACGAGCAGTACTTC.

Only a few counts were recorded for this clone. The chain couples TRBV28 to TRBJ1-5; D ambiguous. Trimming cost V 6 bases and J 4 bases, with 16 bases left between them. Germline V gene sequence: CDR1 MDHEN, CDR2 SYDVKM. The CDR3 consists of 15 residues. Here the CDR3 DNA reads TGTGCCAGCAGCTCTCCGGACCGACTAAATCAGCCCCAGCATTTT. It is translated as CASSSPDRLNQPQHF.

This chain uses TRBV28 with TRBJ2-7; D is perhaps TRBD1 (6 bases). Trimming removed 5 bases at V and 3 bases at J, with 17 bases between. This CDR3 contains 15 residues. Germline CDR1 and CDR2: MDHEN and SYDVKM. The CDR3 loop reads CASSNPGTYSYEQYF. In DNA, the CDR3 is TGTGCCAGCAGTAATCCCGGGACATATAGCTACGAGCAGTACTTC.

This chain connects TRBV6-5 to TRBJ1-1, with D maybe TRBD1 (5 bases). The CDR3 is made up of 13 amino acids. Germline CDR1 and CDR2: MNHEY and SVGAGI. The V end was cut by 2 bases, the J end by 3 bases, with 7 bases between. The CDR3 spells CASSYEGDTEAFF. CDR3 nucleotide sequence: TGTGCCAGCAGTTACGAAGGGGACACTGAAGCTTTCTTT.